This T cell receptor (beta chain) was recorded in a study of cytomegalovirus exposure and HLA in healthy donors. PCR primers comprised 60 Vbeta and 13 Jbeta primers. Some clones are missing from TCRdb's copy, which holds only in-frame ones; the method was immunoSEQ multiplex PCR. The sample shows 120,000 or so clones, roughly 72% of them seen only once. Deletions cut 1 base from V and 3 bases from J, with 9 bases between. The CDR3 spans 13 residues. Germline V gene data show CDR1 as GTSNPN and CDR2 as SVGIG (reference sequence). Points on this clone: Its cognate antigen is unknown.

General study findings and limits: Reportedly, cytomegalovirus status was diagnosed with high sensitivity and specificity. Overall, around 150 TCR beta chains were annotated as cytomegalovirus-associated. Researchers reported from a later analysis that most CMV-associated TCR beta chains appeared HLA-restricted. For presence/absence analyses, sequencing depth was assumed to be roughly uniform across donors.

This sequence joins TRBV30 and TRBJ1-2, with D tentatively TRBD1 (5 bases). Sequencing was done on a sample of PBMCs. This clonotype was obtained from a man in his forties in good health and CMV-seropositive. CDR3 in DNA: TGTGCCTGGAGTGCAGGGTCCCACTATGGCTACACCTTC. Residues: CAWSAGSHYGYTF. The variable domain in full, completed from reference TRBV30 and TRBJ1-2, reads SQTIHQWPATLVQPVGSPLSLECTVEGTSNPNLYWYRQAAGRGLQLLFYSVGIGQISSEVPQNLSASRPQDRQFILSSKKLLLSDSGFYLCAWSAGSHYGYTFGSGTRLTVV.